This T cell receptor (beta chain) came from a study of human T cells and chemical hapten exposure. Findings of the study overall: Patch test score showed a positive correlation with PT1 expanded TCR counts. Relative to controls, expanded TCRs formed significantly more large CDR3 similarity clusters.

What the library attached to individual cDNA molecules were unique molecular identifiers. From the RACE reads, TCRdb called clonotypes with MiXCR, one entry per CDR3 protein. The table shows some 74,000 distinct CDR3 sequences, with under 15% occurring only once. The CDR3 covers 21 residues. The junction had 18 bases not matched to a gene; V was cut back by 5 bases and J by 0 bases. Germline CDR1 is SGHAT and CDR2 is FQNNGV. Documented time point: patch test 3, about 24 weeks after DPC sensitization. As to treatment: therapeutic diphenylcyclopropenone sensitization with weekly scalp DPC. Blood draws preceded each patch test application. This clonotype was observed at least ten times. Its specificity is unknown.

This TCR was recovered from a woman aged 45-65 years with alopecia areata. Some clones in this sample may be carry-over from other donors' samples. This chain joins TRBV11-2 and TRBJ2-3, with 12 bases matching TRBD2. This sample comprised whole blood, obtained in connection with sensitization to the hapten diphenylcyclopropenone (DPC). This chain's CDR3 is CASSRRLQKGLAGTSTDTQYF. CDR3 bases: TGTGCCAGCAGCCGGCGGCTTCAAAAAGGACTAGCGGGGACTAGCACAGATACGCAGTATTTT. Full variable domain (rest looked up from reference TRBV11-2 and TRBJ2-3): EAGVAQSPRYKIIEKRQSVAFWCNPISGHATLYWYQQILGQGPKLLIQFQNNGVVDDSQLPKDRFSAERLKGVDSTLKIQPAKLEDSAVYLCASSRRLQKGLAGTSTDTQYFGPGTRLTVL.